A selection of T cell receptor beta chains follows, all from one sample in a study of immune characterization of retroperitoneal liposarcoma. A single record per CDR3 protein comes from TCRdb applying MiXCR to the PCR reads. The top ten hold around 46% of the sample, which has 3,000 to 3,500 distinct CDR3 sequences, nearly 45% seen once. What was sequenced was tumor tissue. The receptors were gathered from a male donor with retroperitoneal liposarcoma. CDR3s include the opening cysteine and the closing phenylalanine or tryptophan. The D gene is left open where the match is weak. Size tells how often a clone was seen (once, few, many) or the class of an expanded clone, and some rows leave it out.

CDR3nt | CDR3aa | v_gene | abundance | d_gene | j_gene
TGTGCCAGCAGTTCCGATCAAGCCCCCCGGGCAGATACGCAGTATTTT | CASSSDQAPRADTQYF | TRBV12-3/TRBV12-4 | - | - | TRBJ2-3
TGTGCCAGCAGCTTAGTCTCGGGACAGGATGGCGAGCAGTTCTTC | CASSLVSGQDGEQFF | TRBV7-2 | - | TRBD1 | TRBJ2-1
TGTGCCAGCAGATCCGTCCCGGGGACCTCCCCGTACAATGAGCAGTTCTTC | CASRSVPGTSPYNEQFF | TRBV12-3/TRBV12-4 | - | - | TRBJ2-1
TGTGCCAGCAGCGCCCAGTGGGGCAGTGAGACCCAGTACTTC | CASSAQWGSETQYF | TRBV7-6 | few | - | TRBJ2-5
TGTGCCAGCAGTGAAAATTGGCAGCACGAGCAGTACTTC | CASSENWQHEQYF | TRBV6-1 | - | - | TRBJ2-7
TGTGCCAGCAGTTCCCGGGGAGGAGACTGGGAGACCCAGTACTTC | CASSSRGGDWETQYF | TRBV6-1 | - | - | TRBJ2-5
TGTGCCTATGCTTGGACTAGCGGGACCCAAGAGACCCAGTACTTC | CAYAWTSGTQETQYF | TRBV6-1 | few | TRBD2 | TRBJ2-5
TGTGCCTCCACGGGGGTAACCCAAGAGACCCAGTACTTC | CASTGVTQETQYF | TRBV6-1 | few | - | TRBJ2-5
TGTGCCAGCAGCTCCCTCGCCGACAGGGCCTACGAGCAGTACTTC | CASSSLADRAYEQYF | TRBV7-8 | medium-sized | TRBD1 | TRBJ2-7
TGTGCCAGCAGTTTAAACCACAGGGGCTATGGCTACACCTTC | CASSLNHRGYGYTF | TRBV27 | - | TRBD1 | TRBJ1-2
TGTGCCAGCAGCCCTAAGCGAGATACGCAGTATTTT | CASSPKRDTQYF | TRBV11-3 | once | - | TRBJ2-3